This TCR beta chain was sequenced in a study of OX40 agonist ivuxolimab in advanced cancers. At the level of the study: Age averaged 60 years (range roughly 20 to 90), and more than 80% were male. Notes on the study in general: Individuals who were partial responders at 0.1-3.0 mg/kg had clonal expansion that ranked among the lowest. Researchers report that CD8+ T cells had, on average, more expanded clones than CD4+.

As regards this clone: Its matching antigen is unknown.

The germline CDR1 and CDR2 sequences are SGHDT and YYEEEE. This CDR3 is built from 16 residues. Trimming took 5 bases from V and 1 from J; bases not matched to a gene: 8. Clones were sequenced by immunoSEQ multiplex PCR, and TCRdb holds only the in-frame ones, with some missing. The sample lists tens of thousands of clones; about 81% were seen once. The chain has TRBV5-6 and TRBJ2-1, with TRBD2 identical over 8 bases. This TCR came from an adult with an advanced solid tumor such as melanoma, head and neck, liver or kidney cancer. This specimen consisted of CD4+ or CD8+ T cells sorted from blood, obtained in a trial of the OX40 agonist ivuxolimab. This CDR3 reads CASSHYSGISYNEQFF. CDR3 sequence (DNA): TGTGCCAGCAGTCATTATAGCGGGATATCCTACAATGAGCAGTTCTTC. The entire variable domain, with the rest obtained from reference TRBV5-6 and TRBJ2-1, is as follows: DAGVTQSPTHLIKTRGQQVTLRCSPKSGHDTVSWYQQALGQGPQFIFQYYEEEERQRGNFPDRFSGHQFPNYSSELNVNALLLGDSALYLCASSHYSGISYNEQFFGPGTRLTVL.